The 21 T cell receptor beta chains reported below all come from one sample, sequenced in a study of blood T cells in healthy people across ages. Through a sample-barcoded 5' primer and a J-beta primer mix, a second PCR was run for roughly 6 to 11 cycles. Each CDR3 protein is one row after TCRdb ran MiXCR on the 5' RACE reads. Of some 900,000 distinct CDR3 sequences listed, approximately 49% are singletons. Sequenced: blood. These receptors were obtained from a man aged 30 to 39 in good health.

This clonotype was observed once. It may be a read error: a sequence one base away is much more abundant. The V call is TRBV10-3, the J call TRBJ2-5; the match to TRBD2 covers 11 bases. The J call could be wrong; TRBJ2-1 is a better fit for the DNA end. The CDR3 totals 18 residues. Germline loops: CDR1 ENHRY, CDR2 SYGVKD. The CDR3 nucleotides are TGTGCCATCAGTGAGTCAGGGCTAGCGGGGGGACGACAAGAGACCCAGTTCTTC. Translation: CAISESGLAGGRQETQFF.

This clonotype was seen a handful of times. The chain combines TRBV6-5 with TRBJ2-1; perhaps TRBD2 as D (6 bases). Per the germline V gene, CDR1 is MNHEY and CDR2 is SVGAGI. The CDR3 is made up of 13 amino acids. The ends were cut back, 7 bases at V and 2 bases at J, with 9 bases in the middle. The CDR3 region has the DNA TGTGCCAGCAAGACGGGGGCCTACAATGAGCAGTTCTTC. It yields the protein CASKTGAYNEQFF.

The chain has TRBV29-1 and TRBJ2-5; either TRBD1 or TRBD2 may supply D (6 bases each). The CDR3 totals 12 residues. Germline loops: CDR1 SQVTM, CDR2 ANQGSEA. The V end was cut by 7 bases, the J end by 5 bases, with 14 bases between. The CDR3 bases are TGCAGCGCCCTAGGGGGGTGGGAGACCCAGTACTTC. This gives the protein CSALGGWETQYF.

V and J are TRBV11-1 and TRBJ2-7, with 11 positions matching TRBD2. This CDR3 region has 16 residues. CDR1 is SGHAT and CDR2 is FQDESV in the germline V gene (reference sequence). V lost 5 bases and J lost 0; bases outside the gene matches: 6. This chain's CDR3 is CASSRGTSGASYEQYF. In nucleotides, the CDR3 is TGTGCCAGCAGCCGTGGGACTAGCGGAGCCTCCTACGAGCAGTACTTC.

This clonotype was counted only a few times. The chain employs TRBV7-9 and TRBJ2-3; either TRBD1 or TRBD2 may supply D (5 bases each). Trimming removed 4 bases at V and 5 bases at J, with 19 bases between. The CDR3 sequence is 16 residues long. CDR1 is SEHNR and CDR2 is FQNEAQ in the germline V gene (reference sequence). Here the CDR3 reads CASSSFGRGQEDTQYF. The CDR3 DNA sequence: TGTGCCAGCAGCTCCTTTGGCCGGGGCCAGGAAGATACGCAGTATTTT.

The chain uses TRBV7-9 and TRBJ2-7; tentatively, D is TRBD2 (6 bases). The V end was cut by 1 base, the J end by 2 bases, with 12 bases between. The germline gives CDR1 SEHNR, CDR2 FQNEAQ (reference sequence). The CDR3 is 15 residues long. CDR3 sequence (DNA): TGTGCCAGCAGCTTAGTAGGCGGGGTGGCCTACGAGCAGTACTTC. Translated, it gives CASSLVGGVAYEQYF.

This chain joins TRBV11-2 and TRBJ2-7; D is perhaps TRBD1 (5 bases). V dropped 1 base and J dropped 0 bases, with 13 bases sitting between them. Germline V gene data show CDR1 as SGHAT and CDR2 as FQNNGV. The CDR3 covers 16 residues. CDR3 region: CASSLVPDTRSYEQYF. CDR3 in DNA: TGTGCCAGCAGCTTAGTCCCGGACACCCGCTCCTACGAGCAGTACTTC.

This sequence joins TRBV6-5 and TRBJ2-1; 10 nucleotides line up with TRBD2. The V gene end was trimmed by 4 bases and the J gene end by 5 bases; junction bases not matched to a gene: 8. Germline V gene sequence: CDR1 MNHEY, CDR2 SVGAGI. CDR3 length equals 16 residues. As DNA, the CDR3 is TGTGCCAGCAGTTTGTTAAGCGGGGGGGACAACAATGAGCAGTTCTTC. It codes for CASSLLSGGDNNEQFF.

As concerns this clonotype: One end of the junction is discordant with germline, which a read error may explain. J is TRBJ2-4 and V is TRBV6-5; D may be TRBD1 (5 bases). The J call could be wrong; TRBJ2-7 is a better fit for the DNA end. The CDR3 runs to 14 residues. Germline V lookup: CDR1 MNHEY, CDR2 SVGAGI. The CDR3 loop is CAGRGTNRGYEQYF. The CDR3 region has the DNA TGTGCCGGCAGAGGCACAAATAGGGGTTACGAGCAGTACTTC.

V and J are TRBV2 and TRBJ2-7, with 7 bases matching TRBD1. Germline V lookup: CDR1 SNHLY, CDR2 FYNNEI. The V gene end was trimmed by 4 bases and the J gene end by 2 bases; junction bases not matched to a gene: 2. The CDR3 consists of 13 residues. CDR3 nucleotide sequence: TGTGCCAGCAGTGCACAGGGGACCTACGAGCAGTACTTC. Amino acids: CASSAQGTYEQYF.

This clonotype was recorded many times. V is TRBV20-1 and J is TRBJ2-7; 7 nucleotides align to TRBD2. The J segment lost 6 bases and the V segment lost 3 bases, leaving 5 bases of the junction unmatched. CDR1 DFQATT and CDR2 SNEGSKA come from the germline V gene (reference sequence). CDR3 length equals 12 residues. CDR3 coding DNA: TGCAGTGCTAGGCCGGGAGGTCCCGAGCAGTACTTC. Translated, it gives CSARPGGPEQYF.

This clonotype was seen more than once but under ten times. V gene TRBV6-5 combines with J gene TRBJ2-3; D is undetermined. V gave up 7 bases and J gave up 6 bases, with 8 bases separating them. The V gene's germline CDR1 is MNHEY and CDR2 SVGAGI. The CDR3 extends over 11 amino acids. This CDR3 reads CASMKWDTQYF. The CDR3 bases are TGTGCCAGCATGAAGTGGGATACGCAGTATTTT.

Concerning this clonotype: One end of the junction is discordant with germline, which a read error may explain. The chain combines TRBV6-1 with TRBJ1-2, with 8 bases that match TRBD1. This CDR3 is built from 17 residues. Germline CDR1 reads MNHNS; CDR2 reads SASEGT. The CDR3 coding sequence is TGTGCCAGCAGCCCCGGATCCCGGACAGGGTTGAACTACGGCTACACCTTC. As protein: CASSPGSRTGLNYGYTF.

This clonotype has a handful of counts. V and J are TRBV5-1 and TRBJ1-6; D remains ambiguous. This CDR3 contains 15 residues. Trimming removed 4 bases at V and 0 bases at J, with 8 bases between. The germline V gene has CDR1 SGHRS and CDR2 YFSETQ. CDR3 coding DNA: TGCGCCAGCAGCGTAAGGAGCTCCTATAATTCACCCCTCCACTTT. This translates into CASSVRSSYNSPLHF.

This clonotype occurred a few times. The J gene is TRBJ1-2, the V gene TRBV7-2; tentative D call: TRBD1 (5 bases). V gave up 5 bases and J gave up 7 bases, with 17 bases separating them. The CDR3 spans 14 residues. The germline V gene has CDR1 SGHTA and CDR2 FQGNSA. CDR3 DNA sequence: TGTGCCAGCAGCGGCCAGGGACCCCTTTCTGGCTACACCTTC. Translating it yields CASSGQGPLSGYTF.

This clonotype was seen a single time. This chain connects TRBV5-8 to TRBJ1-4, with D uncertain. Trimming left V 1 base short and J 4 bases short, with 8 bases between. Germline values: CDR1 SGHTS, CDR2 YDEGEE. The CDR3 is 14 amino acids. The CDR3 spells CASSLYPDNEKLFF. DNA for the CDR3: TGTGCCAGCAGCTTGTACCCGGATAATGAAAAACTGTTTTTT. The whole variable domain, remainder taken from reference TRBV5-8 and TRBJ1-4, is EAGVTQSPTHLIKTRGQQATLRCSPISGHTSVYWYQQALGLGLQFLLWYDEGEERNRGNFPPRFSGRQFPNYSSELNVNALELEDSALYLCASSLYPDNEKLFFGSGTQLSVL.

The CDR3 here is CASSYGLAGAPGTQYF. The DNA of the CDR3 is TGTGCCAGCAGTTATGGTCTAGCGGGGGCCCCCGGGACCCAGTACTTC. The rearrangement uses TRBV28 and TRBJ2-7; TRBD2 matches at 10 bases. The J call may be faulty, since TRBJ2-5 better matches the DNA end. This CDR3 region has 16 residues. Germline V CDR1 and CDR2: MDHEN, SYDVKM.

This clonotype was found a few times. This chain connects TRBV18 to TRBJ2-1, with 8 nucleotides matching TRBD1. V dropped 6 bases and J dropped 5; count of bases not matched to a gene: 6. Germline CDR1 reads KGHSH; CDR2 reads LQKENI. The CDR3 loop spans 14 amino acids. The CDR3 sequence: CASSDGTGDNEQFF. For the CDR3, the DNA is TGTGCCAGCTCGGACGGGACAGGCGACAATGAGCAGTTCTTC.

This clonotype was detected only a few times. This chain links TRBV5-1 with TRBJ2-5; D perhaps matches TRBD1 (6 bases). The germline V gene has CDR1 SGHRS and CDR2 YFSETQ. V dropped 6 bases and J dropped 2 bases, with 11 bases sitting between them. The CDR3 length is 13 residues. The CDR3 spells CASIQGPQETQYF. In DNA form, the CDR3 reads TGCGCCAGCATACAGGGTCCGCAAGAGACCCAGTACTTC.

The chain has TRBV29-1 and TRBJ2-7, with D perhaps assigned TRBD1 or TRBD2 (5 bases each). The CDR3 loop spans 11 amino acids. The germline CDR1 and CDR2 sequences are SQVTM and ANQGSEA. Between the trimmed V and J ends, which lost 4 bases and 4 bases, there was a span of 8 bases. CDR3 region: CSVGGRYEQYF. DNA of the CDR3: TGCAGCGTTGGGGGACGGTACGAGCAGTACTTC.

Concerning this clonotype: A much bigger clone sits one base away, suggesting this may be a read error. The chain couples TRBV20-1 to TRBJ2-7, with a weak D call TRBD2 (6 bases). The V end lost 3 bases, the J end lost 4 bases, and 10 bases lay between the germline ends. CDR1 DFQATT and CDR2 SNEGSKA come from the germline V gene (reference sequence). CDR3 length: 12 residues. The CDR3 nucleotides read TGCAGTGCTAGGCCACGGGGGTACGAGCAGTACTTC. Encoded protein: CSARPRGYEQYF.